This T cell receptor (beta chain) was found in a study of cytomegalovirus exposure and HLA in healthy donors. Study results and limitations: Testing in vitro showed a few CMV-associated chains specific for CMV antigens. Accounts indicate the classifier identified cytomegalovirus status with strong specificity and sensitivity.

J gave up 6 bases and V 8 bases, and 7 bases lay outside the gene matches. The germline V gene encodes CDR1 MNHEY and CDR2 SVGAGI. The CDR3 has 13 amino acids. Assay used: immunoSEQ multiplex PCR; TCRdb lists only in-frame clones, some missing. The sample contains about 130,000 clones, about nine tenths of which appear only once. Remarks on this clone: The target antigen is unknown.

The V call is TRBV6-5, the J call TRBJ2-1; 7 bases align to TRBD2. The TCR comes from a woman in her late teens or twenties in good health and CMV-seronegative. The source material was PBMCs. CDR3 nucleotide sequence: TGTGCCAGCTTACCCAGCGGGGCCAATGAGCAGTTCTTC. Its protein product is CASLPSGANEQFF.